This entry lists 21 T cell receptor beta chains sequenced from one sample in a study of cytomegalovirus exposure and HLA in healthy donors. The PCR employed 60 Vbeta primers together with 13 Jbeta primers. The assay was immunoSEQ multiplex PCR, and TCRdb's table has in-frame clones only and misses some. The table has over 110,000 clones, roughly 80% seen once. The sequenced material came from PBMCs. These receptors were collected from a man aged 35 to 55 in good health and CMV-seronegative.

The J gene is TRBJ2-7, the V gene TRBV13; 10 bases align to TRBD1. The CDR3 sequence is 15 residues long. Germline V gives CDR1 PRHDT, CDR2 FYEKMQ (reference sequence). J lost 2 bases, V lost 8 bases, and 9 bases had no gene match. CDR3 DNA: TGTGCCAGCTCCTTCTCCGGGACAGGGGCCTACGAGCAGTACTTC. Its translation is CASSFSGTGAYEQYF.

The rearrangement uses TRBV5-1 and TRBJ2-1; D is uncertain. V lost 5 bases and J 0 bases, leaving 12 bases between the germline ends. From germline, CDR1 is SGHRS and CDR2 YFSETQ. This CDR3 region has 15 residues. Written as DNA, the CDR3 is TGCGCCAGCAGGACTTTGTCCACCTCCTACAATGAGCAGTTCTTC. The encoded protein is CASRTLSTSYNEQFF.

In this sample, this clone turned up once. The rearrangement uses TRBV9 and TRBJ2-7; 8 bases line up with TRBD2. J gave up 0 bases and V 3 bases, and 8 bases lay outside the gene matches. The germline V gene has CDR1 SGDLS and CDR2 YYNGEE. The CDR3 extends over 16 amino acids. Here the CDR3 reads CASSGGLALSSYEQYF. CDR3 bases: TGTGCCAGCAGCGGTGGACTAGCCCTATCCTCCTACGAGCAGTACTTC.

The chain carries TRBV6-6 and TRBJ2-1; D may be TRBD1 (5 bases). V was trimmed by 8 bases and J by 1 base, leaving 15 bases between them. Germline lookup yields CDR1 MNHNY and CDR2 SVGAGI (reference sequence). The CDR3 contains 15 residues. CDR3 in DNA: TGTGCCAGCGGAAACGCGCAGGGATCCTACAATGAGCAGTTCTTC. It translates to CASGNAQGSYNEQFF.

The table lists this clone with a count of one. The chain joins TRBV4-1 to TRBJ1-5, with unresolved D. This CDR3 region has 18 residues. V dropped 0 bases and J dropped 5 bases, with 20 bases sitting between them. CDR1 is MGHRA and CDR2 is YSYEKL in the germline V gene. The CDR3 DNA sequence: TGCGCCAGCAGCCAAGATCCCCGTCAGACTGACTTTTATCAGCCCCAGCATTTT. Translation gives CASSQDPRQTDFYQPQHF.

This sequence joins TRBV7-9 and TRBJ1-2; no clear D gene. Germline V lookup: CDR1 SEHNR, CDR2 FQNEAQ (reference sequence). The CDR3 runs to 13 residues. The V end lost 5 bases, the J end lost 0 bases, and 7 bases lay between the germline ends. The CDR3 reads CASSRQTNYGYTF. The DNA for the CDR3 is TGTGCCAGCAGCAGACAAACTAACTATGGCTACACCTTC.

J is TRBJ1-6 and V is TRBV7-8; maybe TRBD1 (5 bases). The CDR3 extends over 13 amino acids. V gave up 4 bases and J gave up 5 bases, with 6 bases separating them. Per the germline V gene, CDR1 is SGHVS and CDR2 is FQNEAQ. The CDR3 reads CASSSGDNSPLHF. CDR3 in DNA: TGTGCCAGCAGCTCGGGGGATAATTCACCCCTCCACTTT.

The chain links TRBV28 to TRBJ1-5; D is possibly TRBD1 (5 bases). Germline V gene data show CDR1 as MDHEN and CDR2 as SYDVKM. Trimming removed 3 bases from V and 1 base from J, with 16 bases in between. The CDR3 extends over 17 amino acids. CDR3 sequence: CASSLGPGLTSNQPQHF. CDR3 DNA: TGTGCCAGCAGTTTGGGGCCGGGACTAACAAGCAATCAGCCCCAGCATTTT.

The chain joins TRBV5-1 to TRBJ2-4; a possible D gene is TRBD2 (5 bases). CDR3 length equals 15 residues. From germline, CDR1 is SGHRS and CDR2 YFSETQ. V dropped 0 bases and J dropped 8 bases, with 15 bases sitting between them. CDR3 nucleotides: TGCGCCAGCAGCTTGGCTCTGGGGAGTTGGGACATTCAGTACTTC. Its protein is CASSLALGSWDIQYF.

The chain carries TRBV11-3 and TRBJ2-1; D might be TRBD1 (5 bases). V was trimmed by 1 base and J by 4 bases, leaving 11 bases between them. The germline CDR1 and CDR2 sequences are SGHNT and YENEEA. The CDR3 consists of 15 residues. The CDR3 sequence: CASSLGQRPYNEQFF. The CDR3 nucleotides are TGTGCCAGCAGCTTAGGACAGAGACCATACAATGAGCAGTTCTTC.

The DNA for the CDR3 is TGTGCCAGCTCAGAAAGCAGGGGGAACACTGAAGCTTTCTTT. Amino acids: CASSESRGNTEAFF. The rearrangement uses TRBV18 and TRBJ1-1; a possible D gene is TRBD1 (6 bases). The CDR3 runs 14 residues. Germline-derived CDR1 and CDR2 are KGHSH and LQKENI. V lost 5 bases and J 1 base, leaving 11 bases between the germline ends.

Notes on this clone: An end of the junction differs from the germline gene, which may be a read error. The chain joins TRBV5-1 to TRBJ2-5; the D is unclear. The CDR3 length is 14 residues. Per the germline V gene, CDR1 is SGHRS and CDR2 is YFSETQ. The CDR3 DNA is TGCGCCAGCAGCTTGAACACAGCCCAAGAAACCCAGTACTTC. It is translated as CASSLNTAQETQYF.

The chain couples TRBV5-4 to TRBJ2-7; D is unclear. This CDR3 comprises 13 residues. Germline CDR1 and CDR2: SGHNT and YYREEE (reference sequence). Trimming pared 0 bases from V and 2 bases from J, leaving 6 bases between. DNA of the CDR3: TGTGCCAGCAGCTTGGCCACTGCCTACGAGCAGTACTTC. It translates to CASSLATAYEQYF.

This clone has just a few counts. The CDR3: CASSKGGSQETQYF. The DNA of the CDR3 is TGTGCCAGCAGTAAGGGGGGGTCCCAAGAGACCCAGTACTTC. The chain joins TRBV6-5 to TRBJ2-5; maybe TRBD2 (7 bases). The CDR3 is 14 amino acids. Germline CDR1 MNHEY, CDR2 SVGAGI. V shed 5 bases and J shed 1 base, with 11 bases lying between them.

The chain employs TRBV29-1 and TRBJ2-1; 7 nucleotides align to TRBD1. V trimming: 3 bases; J trimming: 6 bases; junction bases outside the gene matches: 5. This CDR3 comprises 13 residues. Germline assignment: CDR1 SQVTM and CDR2 ANQGSEA. For the CDR3, the DNA is TGCAGCGTTGAGAAGGGGGCCGTCAATGAGCAGTTCTTC. Translated: CSVEKGAVNEQFF.

This chain links TRBV5-1 with TRBJ2-3, with 8 bases fitting TRBD1. J lost 6 bases, V lost 3 bases, and 12 bases had no gene match. This CDR3 comprises 16 residues. CDR1 is SGHRS, CDR2 YFSETQ, per germline. The CDR3 loop reads CASSYVGRGQSDTQYF. CDR3 bases: TGCGCCAGCAGCTACGTAGGCAGGGGGCAGTCGGATACGCAGTATTTT.

The CDR3 DNA reads TGTGCCAGCAGCCCCACCGTGGGGGGGAATTTCTACAATGAGCAGTTCTTC. It yields the protein CASSPTVGGNFYNEQFF. The gene calls are TRBV13 and TRBJ2-1; 7 bases line up with TRBD2. The V and J ends lost 5 bases and 3 bases, in that order; junction bases with no gene match: 13. The CDR3 contains 17 residues. CDR1 and CDR2 (germline): PRHDT, FYEKMQ (reference sequence).

V and J are TRBV30 and TRBJ1-2; no reliable D call. The CDR3 is 15 residues long. The V gene's germline CDR1 is GTSNPN and CDR2 SVGIG (reference sequence). The V and J ends lost 0 bases and 0 bases respectively, with 11 bases between them. In nucleotides, the CDR3 is TGTGCCTGGAGTGTAATGGCAGTTCCTAACTATGGCTACACCTTC. This sequence encodes CAWSVMAVPNYGYTF.

The J gene is TRBJ2-5, the V gene TRBV7-8; D is possibly TRBD2 (6 bases). Per the germline V gene, CDR1 is SGHVS and CDR2 is FQNEAQ. V was shortened by 1 base and J by 4 bases, with 10 bases between the two germline ends. CDR3 size: 14 residues. The CDR3 DNA reads TGTGCCAGCAGCTTAGGACTAGGCCCAGAGACCCAGTACTTC. This translates into CASSLGLGPETQYF.

This clone turned up a few times. The rearrangement joins TRBV6-5 to TRBJ2-7; tentatively, D is TRBD1 (5 bases). CDR3 length: 13 residues. V lost 7 bases, J lost 0 bases, and 10 bases lay in between. The germline V gene has CDR1 MNHEY and CDR2 SVGAGI. The DNA for the CDR3 is TGTGCCAGCAAGACAGCTAGCTCCTACGAGCAGTACTTC. This sequence encodes CASKTASSYEQYF.

The rearrangement uses TRBV14 and TRBJ2-7; tentatively, D is TRBD1 (6 bases). CDR1 SGHDN and CDR2 FVKESK come from the germline V gene. The CDR3 runs to 14 residues. Trimming removed 4 bases at V and 1 base at J, with 11 bases between. This CDR3 reads CASSLGQLSYEQYF. As DNA, the CDR3 is TGTGCCAGCAGCCTCGGACAGCTATCCTACGAGCAGTACTTC.